These 16 T cell receptor beta chains came from one sample sequenced in a study of cytomegalovirus exposure and HLA in healthy donors. Use of 60 Vbeta and 13 Jbeta primers characterized the PCR. TCRdb's table, derived via immunoSEQ multiplex PCR, lists solely in-frame clones and lacks some. The sample shows 180,000 or so clones, 75% to 85% of them seen only once. The sequenced sample consisted of PBMCs. These TCRs come from a young man in good health and CMV-seronegative.

The genes are TRBV28 and TRBJ2-2; D is unclear. V was shortened by 6 bases and J by 6 bases, with 11 bases between the two germline ends. This CDR3 comprises 13 residues. Germline lookup yields CDR1 MDHEN and CDR2 SYDVKM. The CDR3 DNA reads TGTGCCAGCAGCTCAGTGAGGTCCGGGGAGCTGTTTTTT. Translating gives CASSSVRSGELFF.

This chain connects TRBV7-2 to TRBJ2-7; 9 bases agree with TRBD1. CDR1 is SGHTA and CDR2 is FQGNSA in the germline V gene. The CDR3 sequence is 15 residues long. Trimming took 3 bases from V and 1 from J; bases not matched to a gene: 4. CDR3 in amino acids: CASSLRGTGSYEQYF. The CDR3 DNA sequence: TGTGCCAGCAGCTTGAGAGGGACAGGGTCCTACGAGCAGTACTTC.

The chain uses TRBV7-2 and TRBJ2-1, with 16 bases matching TRBD2. CDR1 SGHTA and CDR2 FQGNSA come from the germline V gene. The CDR3 totals 17 residues. V dropped 5 bases and J dropped 7; count of bases not matched to a gene: 8. Here the CDR3 DNA reads TGTGCCAGCAGCCCGGGACTAGCGGGAGGGTATAGAAATGAGCAGTTCTTC. Residues: CASSPGLAGGYRNEQFF. Together with reference TRBV7-2 and TRBJ2-1, the CDR3 gives the full variable domain: GAGVSQSPSNKVTEKGKDVELRCDPISGHTALYWYRQSLGQGLEFLIYFQGNSAPDKSGLPSDRFSAERTGGSVSTLTIQRTQQEDSAVYLCASSPGLAGGYRNEQFFGPGTRLTVL.

This sequence joins TRBV2 and TRBJ2-7, with 7 bases that match TRBD2. After removal of 1 base from V and 0 bases from J, the junction contained 3 bases not matched to a gene. Germline lookup yields CDR1 SNHLY and CDR2 FYNNEI. This CDR3 contains 15 residues. The DNA for the CDR3 is TGTGCCAGCAGTGAAGGGGCGGGGGACTCCTACGAGCAGTACTTC. Translated, it gives CASSEGAGDSYEQYF.

V gene TRBV18 combines with J gene TRBJ2-7, with unresolved D. This CDR3 comprises 14 residues. The V end was cut by 3 bases, the J end by 7 bases, with 16 bases between. CDR1 and CDR2 (germline): KGHSH, LQKENI. The CDR3 sequence: CASSPRDRVGEQYF. Here the CDR3 DNA reads TGTGCCAGCTCACCTCGTGACCGGGTCGGTGAGCAGTACTTC.

This rearrangement joins TRBV6-1 to TRBJ1-2; tentative D call: TRBD1 (6 bases). CDR1 MNHNS and CDR2 SASEGT come from the germline V gene. The CDR3 spans 15 residues. The ends were cut back, 6 bases at V and 6 bases at J, with 20 bases in the middle. For the CDR3, the DNA is TGTGCCAGCAGGCCAACAGGGAACCTAGGTCATGGCTACACCTTC. Translation gives CASRPTGNLGHGYTF.

A single count supports this clone. The chain employs TRBV5-4 and TRBJ2-2, with 8 positions matching TRBD2. The germline CDR1 and CDR2 sequences are SGHNT and YYREEE (reference sequence). Trimming at V came to 4 bases and at J to 7 bases, leaving 9 bases not matched to a gene. The CDR3 has 15 residues. The CDR3: CASSPGGAGGGELFF. The CDR3 DNA reads TGTGCCAGCAGCCCCGGGGGGGCAGGAGGCGGGGAGCTGTTTTTT.

The CDR3 bases are TGTGCCAGCAGTGAATCCCCGGGATACAAAAACATTCAGTACTTC. It is translated as CASSESPGYKNIQYF. This rearrangement joins TRBV6-1 to TRBJ2-4; a weak D match, TRBD2 (5 bases). CDR1 is MNHNS, CDR2 SASEGT, per germline. V lost 2 bases and J 3 bases, leaving 11 bases between the germline ends. This CDR3 has 15 residues.

This chain uses TRBV29-1 with TRBJ2-7; 9 bases align to TRBD1. The germline gives CDR1 SQVTM, CDR2 ANQGSEA. V lost 6 bases and J lost 4; bases outside the gene matches: 7. This CDR3 spans 13 amino acids. CDR3 sequence (DNA): TGCAGCGTGGCCGGGACAGGGTCATACGAGCAGTACTTC. Protein: CSVAGTGSYEQYF.

This clone was seen more than once but under ten times. Other nucleotide sequences in the sample specify the same CDR3. The rearrangement uses TRBV28 and TRBJ2-7; D gene ambiguous. Germline values: CDR1 MDHEN, CDR2 SYDVKM. Deletions cut 6 bases from V and 4 bases from J, with 10 bases between. CDR3 size: 12 residues. The CDR3 region is CASSSTGYEQYF. The CDR3 DNA is TGTGCCAGCAGCTCGACTGGATACGAGCAGTACTTC.

The rearrangement uses TRBV5-6 and TRBJ2-5; 10 bases are a match to TRBD1. CDR3 size: 14 residues. With V trimmed by 7 bases and J by 5 bases, 8 bases remained unmatched. The germline CDR1 and CDR2 sequences are SGHDT and YYEEEE. Written as DNA, the CDR3 is TGTGCCAGCTGCGGGACAGGGGCGGGGGAGACCCAGTACTTC. Translating gives CASCGTGAGETQYF.

J is TRBJ2-3 and V is TRBV5-1, with 8 bases fitting TRBD2. The CDR3 has 16 residues. J was trimmed by 6 bases and V by 0 bases; bases with no gene match: 9. Per the germline V gene, CDR1 is SGHRS and CDR2 is YFSETQ. The CDR3 sequence: CASSLEGTRIMDTQYF. For the CDR3, the DNA is TGCGCCAGCAGCTTGGAAGGGACTAGGATTATGGATACGCAGTATTTT.

The chain combines TRBV7-9 with TRBJ2-2; TRBD1 aligns across 7 bases. CDR3 length: 16 amino acids. Germline CDR1 SEHNR, CDR2 FQNEAQ (reference sequence). Unmatched junction bases numbered 8, after V lost 5 bases and J lost 2 bases. The CDR3 loop is CASSPWTGHNTGELFF. The DNA for the CDR3 is TGTGCCAGCAGCCCCTGGACAGGCCACAACACCGGGGAGCTGTTTTTT.

On this clone: At one of its ends the junction is not consistent with the germline gene, which may arise from a read error. The rearrangement uses TRBV6-1 and TRBJ2-7; D perhaps matches TRBD2 (5 bases). This CDR3 spans 13 amino acids. Germline CDR1 reads MNHNS; CDR2 reads SASEGT. CDR3: CASSEAPRAGLDF. DNA for the CDR3: TGTGCCAGCAGTGAAGCGCCTAGGGCGGGCCTTGACTTC.

The chain carries TRBV7-2 and TRBJ2-1; 9 bases agree with TRBD2. Germline values: CDR1 SGHTA, CDR2 FQGNSA. The CDR3 extends over 18 amino acids. Trimming took 0 bases from V and 0 from J; bases not matched to a gene: 6. Written as DNA, the CDR3 is TGTGCCAGCAGCTTAGCTGCTAGCGGGGATAGCTCCTACAATGAGCAGTTCTTC. Its translation: CASSLAASGDSSYNEQFF.

The chain joins TRBV9 to TRBJ2-2; 7 positions agree with TRBD1. The CDR3 sequence is 14 residues long. Germline assignment: CDR1 SGDLS and CDR2 YYNGEE. The J segment lost 8 bases and the V segment lost 6 bases, leaving 10 bases of the junction unmatched. The DNA of the CDR3 is TGTGCCAGCACCGCACAGGGGTTGAGGGGGGAGCTGTTTTTT. Translated, it gives CASTAQGLRGELFF.